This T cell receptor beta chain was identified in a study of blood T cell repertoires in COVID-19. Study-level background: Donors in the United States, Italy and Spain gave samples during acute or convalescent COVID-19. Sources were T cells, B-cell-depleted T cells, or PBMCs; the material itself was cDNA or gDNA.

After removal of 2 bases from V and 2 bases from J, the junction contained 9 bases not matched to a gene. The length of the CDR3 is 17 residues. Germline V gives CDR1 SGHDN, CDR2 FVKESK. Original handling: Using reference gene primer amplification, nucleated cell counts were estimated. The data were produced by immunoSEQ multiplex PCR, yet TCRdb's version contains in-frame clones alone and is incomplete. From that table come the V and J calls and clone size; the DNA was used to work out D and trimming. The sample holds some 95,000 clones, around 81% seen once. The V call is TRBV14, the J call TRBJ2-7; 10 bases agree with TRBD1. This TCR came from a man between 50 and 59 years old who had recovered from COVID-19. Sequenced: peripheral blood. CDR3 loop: CASSQRRPGQGTYEQYF. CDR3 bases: TGTGCCAGCAGCCAACGAAGACCGGGACAGGGGACCTACGAGCAGTACTTC. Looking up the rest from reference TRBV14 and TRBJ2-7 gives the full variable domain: EAGVTQFPSHSVIEKGQTVTLRCDPISGHDNLYWYRRVMGKEIKFLLHFVKESKQDESGMPNNRFLAERTGGTYSTLKVQPAELEDSGVYFCASSQRRPGQGTYEQYFGPGTRLTVT.